The entry that follows covers one TCR beta chain sequence. The antigen is undetermined. This sample is part of a study of cytomegalovirus exposure and HLA in healthy donors. The overall study: Both the 100 to 150 validation repertoires and the roughly 620 first-cohort repertoires used the same platform, as reported by a later analysis. Overall study results and limits: Associated with cytomegalovirus, according to the listing, were 150 to 200 TCR beta chains.

The CDR3 totals 16 residues. V lost 3 bases and J lost 7; bases outside the gene matches: 10. CDR1 SGHKS and CDR2 YYEKEE come from the germline V gene (reference sequence). Only in-frame clones appear in the TCRdb table, and some are missing; sequencing was by immunoSEQ multiplex PCR. The data hold over 200,000 clones, with around 90% observed a single time. What was sequenced was PBMCs. The rearrangement links TRBV5-5 to TRBJ2-7; TRBD2 matches 13 bases. The sequence was collected from a woman between 18 and 29 years old in good health and CMV-seronegative. CDR3 sequence reads: CASSSAGTSGIREQYF. The CDR3, as DNA: TGTGCCAGCAGCTCGGCCGGGACTAGCGGGATCCGTGAGCAGTACTTC.